This T cell receptor (beta chain) was captured in a study of blood T cell repertoires in COVID-19. On the study more broadly: Sample material is recorded as cDNA or gDNA derived from T cells, B-cell-depleted T cells, or PBMCs.

V dropped 1 base and J dropped 1 base, with 10 bases sitting between them. The germline V gene has CDR1 LGHNA and CDR2 YSLEER. The CDR3 is 15 residues long. Measured with immunoSEQ multiplex PCR; TCRdb has only the in-frame clones, and not every one. In the table there are roughly 170,000 clones, roughly 90% of which are singletons. The receptor was isolated from a man between 65 and 85 years old with active or convalescent COVID-19. The V call is TRBV4-3, the J call TRBJ1-2; D remains ambiguous. The sequenced material came from peripheral blood. This CDR3 reads CASSQGAGLNYGYTF. CDR3 nucleotide sequence: TGCGCCAGCAGCCAAGGGGCGGGCCTTAACTATGGCTACACCTTC.